This entry is about one T cell receptor beta chain. At least ten counts were recorded for this clonotype. This receptor's antigen is unknown. There are no base qualities to consult, and no much larger clone falls within one base. Set within a cohort of healthcare workers in London, UK, this nested case-control study involved weekly PCR testing of nasopharyngeal swabs along with blood sampling. Healthcare workers were enrolled in the week of the UK lockdown, from 23 to 31 March 2020, and were followed every week for up to roughly 16 weeks. Library preparation used 5' RACE. Reads for this sample came from a NextSeq 500. In the TCR library protocol, unique molecular identifiers were attached to individual cDNA molecules to correct for PCR bias and sequencing error. Both TCR alpha and beta chains were sequenced, and tight co-correlation was observed between alpha and beta sequence abundances in each sample. As for how the authors treated the data: Decombinator V4 was used to annotate TCR sequences for V gene, J gene and CDR3. Expanded TCRs were defined as changing significantly between any two time points under a Poisson model with p below 0.0001. Abundances of TCRs were expressed as counts per million after normalisation to the total number of TCRs sequenced in each sample. TRAV1-2 paired with TRAJ12, TRAJ20 or TRAJ33 defined MAIT TCRs, while TRAV10 paired with TRAJ18 defined iNKT TCRs. A search of VDJdb, accessed on 1 November 2021, was run for TCRs annotated to CMV, EBV and SARS-CoV-2, with TCRs annotated for multiple antigens excluded. The public sequencing data were trimmed at Q25 with fastp and processed into clonotypes with MiXCR by TCRdb, which kept only in-frame beta chains. One record per CDR3 amino acid sequence lists the most common genes and DNA. TCRdb's processing, not the authors', yielded these V and J calls. The sample yields tens of thousands of distinct CDR3 sequences; approximately 12% were counted once. Of the sample, 3.5% to 5% falls within the top ten clones.

Sequences DFQATT (CDR1) and SNEGSKA (CDR2) are obtained from the germline V gene (reference sequence). The CDR3 holds 13 amino acids from the cysteine to the phenylalanine. This entry keeps only the CDR3 DNA: 39 bases, framed from base 1. Trimming at the junction amounts to 3 bases on V and 0 bases on J, and the germline ends lie 9 bases apart. The record originates from a study of early T cells in non-severe SARS-CoV-2 infection listed by TCRdb under 2021. Describing the broader study: Because TCR sequencing was done on bulk RNA from unsorted whole blood, the alpha and beta chains could not be paired. Broader findings and caveats from the paper: Matching against VDJdb was skewed toward anti-spike CD8 responses, likely underestimated virus-specific expansions, and missed private and CD4 specificities.

The source material was whole blood. Here the chain combines TRBV20-1 and TRBJ2-7; a tentative D match to TRBD1 spans 5 bases. This sequence was found in an adult who was a healthcare worker with PCR-confirmed SARS-CoV-2 infection or an uninfected control (not recorded which). The nucleotide sequence is TGCAGTGCTAGGTCTGACAGCTCCTACGAGCAGTACTTC. Translation gives CSARSDSSYEQYF.